This entry lists 30 T cell receptor beta chains sequenced from one sample in a study of T cells after yellow fever vaccination. TCRdb re-called the 5' RACE reads through MiXCR, storing one row per CDR3 protein. The table shows about 50,000 distinct CDR3 sequences, with about 5.2% occurring only once. The sequencing used PBMCs, either bulk or a sorted T-cell subset (CD4+, CD8+, memory, or dextramer-sorted; not recorded which), collected on the day of the yellow fever booster vaccination. The receptor source for this set is a man aged 18 to 30 who received the YFV17D yellow fever vaccine.

The chain couples TRBV20-1 to TRBJ1-1; 9 nucleotides line up with TRBD1. The V gene's germline CDR1 is DFQATT and CDR2 SNEGSKA (reference sequence). This CDR3 region has 15 residues. V dropped 8 bases and J dropped 4; count of bases not matched to a gene: 14. The CDR3 reads CSSEDGDRASTEAFF. For the CDR3, the DNA is TGCAGTTCCGAGGATGGGGACAGGGCGTCCACTGAAGCTTTCTTT.

V usage is TRBV7-3 and J usage is TRBJ2-3; 8 bases map to TRBD2. Germline V gives CDR1 SGHTA, CDR2 FQGTGA. The CDR3 is 16 amino acids. The ends lost 3 bases at V and 2 bases at J; junction bases unmatched: 7. CDR3 nucleotide sequence: TGTGCCAGCAGCTTGGATCCGGGGGGGATCACAGATACGCAGTATTTT. This encodes CASSLDPGGITDTQYF.

This clonotype was counted many times. The rearrangement uses TRBV18 and TRBJ2-6; no clear D. The germline V gene encodes CDR1 KGHSH and CDR2 LQKENI. V lost 1 base and J 4 bases, leaving 11 bases between the germline ends. This CDR3 contains 16 residues. CDR3 sequence: CASSPLEGIGANVLTF. Written as DNA, the CDR3 is TGTGCCAGCTCACCACTCGAAGGGATCGGGGCCAACGTCCTGACTTTC.

This clonotype was picked up a small number of times. The chain joins TRBV4-3 to TRBJ2-1; a weak D match, TRBD1 (5 bases). This CDR3 is built from 14 residues. Between the trimmed V and J ends, which lost 1 base and 3 bases, there was a span of 7 bases. Germline-derived CDR1 and CDR2 are LGHNA and YSLEER. CDR3 DNA sequence: TGCGCCAGCAGCCAAGTCAGGGACTACAATGAGCAGTTCTTC. Its protein product is CASSQVRDYNEQFF.

This clonotype was observed many times. The rearrangement links TRBV6-2 or TRBV6-3 to TRBJ2-3; TRBD2 might be the D (6 bases). The germline gives CDR1 MNHEY, CDR2 SVGEGT. The V gene lost 6 bases and the J gene lost 6 bases, with 16 bases spanning the gap. The CDR3 runs to 14 residues. The CDR3 coding sequence is TGTGCCAGCAGAAATAGCGGTTACGTGGATACGCAGTATTTT. It encodes CASRNSGYVDTQYF.

This clonotype was counted between two and nine times. The chain combines TRBV7-6 with TRBJ2-7; TRBD2 matches 8 bases. V lost 7 bases and J lost 7; bases outside the gene matches: 15. The CDR3 has 15 amino acids. Germline CDR1 SGHVS, CDR2 FNYEAQ. The CDR3 nucleotides are TGTGCCAGCAACAGGCGGGGGGTCCCTTTGGGGGAGCAGTACGTC. It yields the protein CASNRRGVPLGEQYV.

This clonotype was detected ten times or more. This chain links TRBV28 with TRBJ1-5; D is possibly TRBD1 (6 bases). The V gene lost 5 bases and the J gene lost 7 bases, with 9 bases spanning the gap. Germline V lookup: CDR1 MDHEN, CDR2 SYDVKM. The CDR3 contains 12 residues. The CDR3 DNA follows: TGTGCCAGCAGTACAGGGATGCAGCCCCAGCATTTT. As protein: CASSTGMQPQHF.

This clonotype was detected many times. The rearrangement links TRBV29-1 to TRBJ2-7, with 10 bases fitting TRBD1. The trim removed 7 bases at V and 3 bases at J, leaving 6 bases unmatched. The CDR3 is made up of 13 amino acids. Germline V CDR1 and CDR2: SQVTM, ANQGSEA. In DNA form, the CDR3 reads TGCAGCGCCTCCCGGGACAGGGGCTACGAGCAGTACTTC. As protein: CSASRDRGYEQYF.

As for this clonotype: A read error may explain this, as a much larger clone is one base away. No conserved phenylalanine or tryptophan ends this CDR3, so it is likely a read error. This chain uses TRBV4-1 with TRBJ2-5; no clear D gene. V was pared by 0 bases and J by 2 bases, with 13 bases between. The CDR3 has 16 residues. CDR1 and CDR2 from the germline V gene are MGHRA and YSYEKL. The CDR3 reads CASSQDPTSEQETQYL. The CDR3 coding sequence is TGCGCCAGCAGCCAAGATCCGACCAGCGAGCAAGAGACCCAGTACCTC.

This clonotype has a count of ten or more. J is TRBJ2-5 and V is TRBV29-1; D gene unclear. This CDR3 region has 11 residues. The V gene's germline CDR1 is SQVTM and CDR2 ANQGSEA. Trimming took off 4 bases at V and 5 bases at J, with 8 bases between the two ends. The CDR3 sequence is CSVARSETQYF. The CDR3 region has the DNA TGCAGCGTTGCTAGATCCGAGACCCAGTACTTC.

On this clonotype itself: This sequence may be a read error, since a much larger clone differs from it by one base. Likely a read error: the CDR3 ends without its conserved phenylalanine or tryptophan. J is TRBJ2-7 and V is TRBV6-2 or TRBV6-3; a possible D gene is TRBD2 (6 bases). The V gene lost 10 bases and the J gene lost 10 bases, with 20 bases spanning the gap. The germline CDR1 and CDR2 sequences are MNHEY and SVGEGT. The CDR3 has 12 amino acids. The chain's CDR3 is CAIMGLLAAQYL. CDR3 nucleotide sequence: TGTGCCATCATGGGACTTCTTGCCGCTCAGTACTTG.

The chain has TRBV3-1 and TRBJ2-5; D unclear. Germline V gene lookup returns CDR1 LGHDT and CDR2 YNNKEL (reference sequence). The CDR3 covers 13 residues. Trimming pared 3 bases from V and 7 bases from J, leaving 12 bases between. CDR3 amino acids: CASSHRAEGTQYF. The CDR3, as DNA: TGTGCCAGCAGCCACCGGGCCGAAGGGACCCAGTACTTC.

This clonotype was detected many times. V and J are TRBV5-1 and TRBJ2-3; 11 bases match TRBD2. The germline CDR1 and CDR2 sequences are SGHRS and YFSETQ. The CDR3 contains 16 residues. V was clipped by 0 bases and J by 0 bases; unmatched bases: 0. CDR3 residues: CASSLGLAGSTDTQYF. The CDR3 DNA is TGCGCCAGCAGCTTGGGACTAGCGGGGAGCACAGATACGCAGTATTTT.

This clonotype was recorded at least ten times. The rearrangement uses TRBV4-1 and TRBJ2-1, with D hard to call. The CDR3 spans 16 residues. Germline-derived CDR1 and CDR2 are MGHRA and YSYEKL. V was cut by 0 bases and J by 4 bases, with 13 bases left in between. The CDR3 DNA is TGCGCCAGCAGCCAAGATGTGGGTTCTAGTTACAATGAGCAGTTCTTC. It encodes CASSQDVGSSYNEQFF.

The sample holds many counts of this clonotype. The chain couples TRBV7-2 to TRBJ2-1, with D perhaps TRBD1 (5 bases). CDR1 is SGHTA and CDR2 is FQGNSA in the germline V gene. V dropped 5 bases and J dropped 6 bases, with 14 bases sitting between them. This CDR3 spans 14 amino acids. Here the CDR3 DNA reads TGTGCCAGCAGCCGACTTGGACACAGCAATGAGCAGTTCTTC. Translation gives CASSRLGHSNEQFF.

This clonotype was picked up a small number of times. This chain joins TRBV3-2 and TRBJ2-7. TRBV3-2 is classified as a pseudogene. CDR3 length: 14 residues. The CDR3 reads CASSQRGLWSEQYF. The CDR3, as DNA: TGTGCCAGCAGCCAACGAGGCCTCTGGAGCGAGCAGTACTTC.

This clonotype turned up a few times. The rearrangement joins TRBV9 to TRBJ2-2, with a weak D call TRBD2 (5 bases). V lost 0 bases and J lost 13, with 13 bases in between. The CDR3 covers 13 residues. Germline CDR1 reads SGDLS; CDR2 reads YYNGEE. CDR3 nucleotide sequence: TGTGCCAGCAGCGTAGTAGGCGGGCAGGTGCTGTTTTTT. Translated: CASSVVGGQVLFF.

This clonotype was detected many times. The chain employs TRBV7-9 and TRBJ1-1; D is ambiguous. The germline gives CDR1 SEHNR, CDR2 FQNEAQ (reference sequence). The CDR3 is made up of 14 amino acids. Between the trimmed V and J ends, which lost 1 base and 1 base, there was a span of 7 bases. This CDR3 is CASSLGGPNTEAFF. CDR3 DNA sequence: TGTGCCAGCAGCTTAGGGGGTCCGAACACTGAAGCTTTCTTT.

This clonotype occurred many times. The chain combines TRBV5-1 with TRBJ1-5; the D gene is possibly TRBD1 (5 bases). The CDR3 runs 15 residues. From germline, CDR1 is SGHRS and CDR2 YFSETQ. Trimming left V 4 bases short and J 4 bases short, with 15 bases between. CDR3 sequence (DNA): TGCGCCAGCAGCGTCGGGTGGGGCGTAAATCAGCCCCAGCATTTT. It codes for CASSVGWGVNQPQHF.

This clonotype was found many times. The rearrangement links TRBV20-1 to TRBJ2-7; TRBD1 might be the D (6 bases). Germline assignment: CDR1 DFQATT and CDR2 SNEGSKA (reference sequence). Trimming removed 6 bases from V and 2 bases from J, with 17 bases in between. The CDR3 sequence is 14 residues long. The CDR3, as DNA: TGCAGTGCCCTGGGGGCACAATCAACCTACGAGCAGTACTTC. Translated, it gives CSALGAQSTYEQYF.

This clonotype was counted many times. The V gene is TRBV6-5, the J gene TRBJ2-1; TRBD1 agrees at 7 bases. The CDR3 totals 18 residues. Per the germline V gene, CDR1 is MNHEY and CDR2 is SVGAGI. Germline trimming cut 6 bases from V and 0 bases from J; bases unmatched to any gene: 14. The CDR3 bases are TGTGCCAGCAGCCGACCTACTTTGGACAGGAGCTCCTACAATGAGCAGTTCTTC. Its translation is CASSRPTLDRSSYNEQFF.

The V call is TRBV5-4, the J call TRBJ2-1; a weak D match, TRBD2 (6 bases). V was shortened by 2 bases and J by 5 bases, with 11 bases between the two germline ends. The V gene's germline CDR1 is SGHNT and CDR2 YYREEE (reference sequence). The CDR3 runs 14 residues. The CDR3 is CASSLRDFDNEQFF. The CDR3, as DNA: TGTGCCAGCAGCTTACGGGACTTCGACAATGAGCAGTTCTTC.

Many counts were recorded for this clonotype. The J gene is TRBJ1-6, the V gene TRBV9, with no clear D. This CDR3 is 15 amino acids long. Germline CDR1 is SGDLS and CDR2 is YYNGEE. V was shortened by 0 bases and J by 7 bases, with 11 bases between the two germline ends. CDR3 DNA sequence: TGTGCCAGCAGCGTAGATCCGGGTAGAAATTCACCCCTCCACTTT. As protein: CASSVDPGRNSPLHF.

This clonotype was seen ten or more times. The genes are TRBV6-5 and TRBJ1-2, with D perhaps matching TRBD1 (5 bases). The CDR3 has 13 amino acids. Trimming left V 2 bases short and J 8 bases short, with 12 bases between. The germline V gene has CDR1 MNHEY and CDR2 SVGAGI. This CDR3 reads CASSYQGRLGYTF. The CDR3 DNA sequence: TGTGCCAGCAGTTACCAGGGCCGCTTAGGCTACACCTTC.

This clonotype was found many times. The V and J genes are TRBV6-2 or TRBV6-3 and TRBJ2-1; 13 bases agree with TRBD2. Germline CDR1 MNHEY, CDR2 SVGEGT. CDR3 length equals 14 residues. V trimming: 5 bases; J trimming: 10 bases; junction bases outside the gene matches: 5. The DNA of the CDR3 is TGTGCCAGCAGTCGACTAGCGGGGGGACAAGAGCAGTTCTTC. Translated: CASSRLAGGQEQFF.

The chain links TRBV7-2 to TRBJ1-5, with unresolved D. CDR3 size: 16 residues. V lost 5 bases and J 0 bases, leaving 14 bases between the germline ends. Germline CDR1 and CDR2: SGHTA and FQGNSA. DNA for the CDR3: TGTGCCAGCAGCCAAGGACGTGAAGGTAGCAATCAGCCCCAGCATTTT. Encoded protein: CASSQGREGSNQPQHF. Looking up the rest from reference TRBV7-2 and TRBJ1-5 gives the full variable domain: GAGVSQSPSNKVTEKGKDVELRCDPISGHTALYWYRQSLGQGLEFLIYFQGNSAPDKSGLPSDRFSAERTGGSVSTLTIQRTQQEDSAVYLCASSQGREGSNQPQHFGDGTRLSIL.

The V gene is TRBV7-6, the J gene TRBJ1-3, with a tentative D call TRBD1 (5 bases). The CDR3 length is 15 residues. The V gene lost 5 bases and the J gene lost 2 bases, with 13 bases spanning the gap. Germline CDR1 SGHVS, CDR2 FNYEAQ. Written as DNA, the CDR3 is TGTGCCAGCAGCCTTACTCAGGGAACTGGAAACACCATATATTTT. Protein product: CASSLTQGTGNTIYF.

This clonotype was detected many times. The chain's CDR3 is CASSGTSTHEQFF. The CDR3 DNA reads as TGTGCCAGCAGTGGGACTAGTACACATGAGCAGTTCTTC. The chain has TRBV12-3 or TRBV12-4 and TRBJ2-1, with 8 nucleotides matching TRBD2. V shed 5 bases and J 8 bases; nucleotides not matched to a gene: 5. This CDR3 spans 13 amino acids.

This clonotype was counted at least ten times. The chain uses TRBV5-1 and TRBJ2-6; D unclear. The germline V and J ends were trimmed by 2 bases and 1 base, with 22 bases remaining between them. Germline V gene lookup returns CDR1 SGHRS and CDR2 YFSETQ. CDR3 size: 20 residues. CDR3 protein: CASSFYQVSRPKSGANVLTF. In DNA form, the CDR3 reads TGCGCCAGCAGCTTCTACCAGGTGTCGCGGCCCAAGTCTGGGGCCAACGTCCTGACTTTC.

With regard to this clonotype: The junction shows a germline mismatch at one end, possibly a read error. The chain uses TRBV10-3 and TRBJ2-3, with D possibly being TRBD1 or TRBD2 (6 bases each). Looked up from germline, CDR1 is ENHRY and CDR2 is SYGVKD. This CDR3 spans 14 amino acids. The CDR3 DNA is TGTGCCATCACGGAGGGGGGCCCAGCAGATACGCAGTTTTTT. It specifies CAITEGGPADTQFF.